The 27 T cell receptor beta chains presented below share a single source sample, sequenced in a study of blood T cells in healthy people across ages. A second PCR of 7 to 11 cycles used a sample-barcoded 5' primer and a J-beta primer mix. MiXCR was run by TCRdb on the 5' RACE reads, yielding one entry per CDR3 protein. The data hold approximately 1.5 million distinct CDR3 sequences, with about 31% observed a single time. The sample comprised blood. The receptor source for this set is a woman in her twenties or thirties in good health.

J is TRBJ2-7 and V is TRBV18; the match to TRBD2 covers 7 bases. The germline V gene has CDR1 KGHSH and CDR2 LQKENI. V lost 2 bases, J lost 9 bases, and 10 bases stayed unmatched. The CDR3 sequence is 14 residues long. In nucleotides, the CDR3 is TGTGCCAGCTCACCAACGAGCGGGGTCAATGGGCAGTACTTC. Encoded protein: CASSPTSGVNGQYF.

The gene calls are TRBV28 and TRBJ2-7; the match to TRBD1 covers 8 bases. The CDR3 loop spans 17 amino acids. The ends lost 5 bases at V and 0 bases at J; junction bases unmatched: 12. Germline values: CDR1 MDHEN, CDR2 SYDVKM. For the CDR3, the DNA is TGTGCCAGCAGTACACCCTCAACAGGGGGTAGCTCCTACGAGCAGTACTTC. This sequence encodes CASSTPSTGGSSYEQYF.

This clonotype has ten or more counts. The chain has TRBV20-1 and TRBJ2-5; TRBD1 agrees at 7 bases. V gave up 6 bases and J gave up 2 bases; unmatched junction bases: 6. The CDR3 runs 13 residues. Germline-derived CDR1 and CDR2 are DFQATT and SNEGSKA (reference sequence). This chain's CDR3 is CSASTGAQETQYF. The CDR3 DNA follows: TGCAGTGCGAGCACAGGGGCACAAGAGACCCAGTACTTC.

The rearrangement links TRBV20-1 to TRBJ1-5, with a weak D call TRBD1 (5 bases). Trimming removed 3 bases from V and 8 bases from J, with 17 bases in between. The germline V gene has CDR1 DFQATT and CDR2 SNEGSKA (reference sequence). The CDR3 runs 14 residues. This chain's CDR3 is CSASSGSGSEPQHF. Here the CDR3 DNA reads TGCAGTGCTAGTTCGGGATCAGGGTCGGAGCCCCAGCATTTT.

Concerning this clonotype itself: One junction end does not reproduce the germline sequence, and a read error may be involved. The chain couples TRBV6-2 or TRBV6-3 to TRBJ2-5; 7 bases map to TRBD2. Germline V gene lookup returns CDR1 MNHEY and CDR2 SVGEGT. There are 15 residues in the CDR3. CDR3 sequence (DNA): TGTGCCGGCAGTTACCGGACGGGGGGTCAAGAGACCCAGTACTTC. Protein: CAGSYRTGGQETQYF.

This clonotype has a single count. V is TRBV4-1 and J is TRBJ1-4; D possibly corresponds to TRBD1 (6 bases). Between the trimmed V and J ends, which lost 1 base and 4 bases, there was a span of 13 bases. CDR1 and CDR2 from the germline V gene are MGHRA and YSYEKL. This CDR3 is built from 16 residues. CDR3 sequence (DNA): TGCGCCAGCAGCCAAGCACAGGGAACCTTTAATGAAAAACTGTTTTTT. Protein: CASSQAQGTFNEKLFF.

This clonotype turned up a few times. The chain carries TRBV29-1 and TRBJ1-1; weak D call: TRBD1 (5 bases). This CDR3 has 13 amino acids. The V gene lost 5 bases and the J gene lost 3 bases, with 13 bases spanning the gap. Germline lookup yields CDR1 SQVTM and CDR2 ANQGSEA. In DNA, the CDR3 is TGCAGCGTTTTGATGGACACCTACACTGAAGCTTTCTTT. Protein product: CSVLMDTYTEAFF.

This clonotype was counted between two and nine times. The chain joins TRBV27 to TRBJ2-1, with 7 bases identical to TRBD1. CDR1 is MNHEY, CDR2 SMNVEV, per germline (reference sequence). The length of the CDR3 is 15 residues. V shed 5 bases, J shed 4 bases, and the junction held 8 bases outside the gene matches. The CDR3 loop is CASSPGDSTYNEQFF. CDR3 nucleotides: TGTGCCAGCAGTCCCGGGGACAGTACGTACAATGAGCAGTTCTTC.

This clonotype has a single count. The J gene is TRBJ1-3, the V gene TRBV6-1; D gene ambiguous. V lost 0 bases and J lost 6, with 6 bases in between. Germline assignment: CDR1 MNHNS and CDR2 SASEGT. The CDR3 has 13 residues. The CDR3 DNA reads TGTGCCAGCAGTGAAGCGAGTGCAAACACCATATATTTT. Protein product: CASSEASANTIYF.

The genes are TRBV7-2 and TRBJ2-7, with 7 bases that match TRBD2. V was pared by 5 bases and J by 3 bases, with 7 bases of the junction left unmatched. Germline V gene data show CDR1 as SGHTA and CDR2 as FQGNSA. The CDR3 covers 14 residues. CDR3 region: CASSPWEGGYEQYF. CDR3 in DNA: TGTGCCAGCAGCCCATGGGAGGGAGGCTACGAGCAGTACTTC.

The chain has TRBV4-1 and TRBJ1-2; 8 bases fit TRBD1. Looked up from germline, CDR1 is MGHRA and CDR2 is YSYEKL. This CDR3 is built from 15 residues. V shed 0 bases and J 6 bases; nucleotides not matched to a gene: 6. CDR3 coding DNA: TGCGCCAGCAGCCAAGATACAGGGGGTACGAATGGCTACACCTTC. Translation gives CASSQDTGGTNGYTF.

The rearrangement joins TRBV29-1 to TRBJ1-2, with 7 bases aligning to TRBD1. Germline V lookup: CDR1 SQVTM, CDR2 ANQGSEA. CDR3 length: 15 amino acids. The J segment lost 2 bases and the V segment lost 2 bases, leaving 8 bases of the junction unmatched. In DNA, the CDR3 is TGCAGCGTTGAATTTCGCGGACAGGCCAACTATGGCTACACCTTC. Amino acid sequence: CSVEFRGQANYGYTF.

The chain has TRBV7-2 and TRBJ1-2; 8 bases map to TRBD1. V lost 3 bases, J lost 2 bases, and 5 bases stayed unmatched. The CDR3 spans 15 residues. CDR1 and CDR2 (germline): SGHTA, FQGNSA. CDR3 nucleotides: TGTGCCAGCAGCTTTGACAGGGGTGTAAACTATGGCTACACCTTC. The encoded protein is CASSFDRGVNYGYTF. The full variable domain, with the rest looked up from reference TRBV7-2 and TRBJ1-2, is GAGVSQSPSNKVTEKGKDVELRCDPISGHTALYWYRQSLGQGLEFLIYFQGNSAPDKSGLPSDRFSAERTGGSVSTLTIQRTQQEDSAVYLCASSFDRGVNYGYTFGSGTRLTVV.

The chain joins TRBV30 to TRBJ1-2, with no clear D. This CDR3 is 14 amino acids long. The germline CDR1 and CDR2 sequences are GTSNPN and SVGIG (reference sequence). V was trimmed by 2 bases and J by 3 bases, leaving 13 bases between them. CDR3 nucleotides: TGTGCCTGGAGTCCACTCCGGGGTGACTATGGCTACACCTTC. Encoded protein: CAWSPLRGDYGYTF.

The V gene is TRBV7-2, the J gene TRBJ2-7, with 10 bases fitting TRBD2. The J call may be incorrect, as the DNA end agrees better with TRBJ2-5. The CDR3 contains 16 residues. The germline gives CDR1 SGHTA, CDR2 FQGNSA. CDR3 region: CASSLAASGGRETQYF. CDR3 nucleotides: TGTGCCAGCAGCTTAGCGGCTAGCGGGGGCAGGGAGACCCAGTACTTC.

Points on this clonotype: A read error may account for a junction end that differs from germline. This chain links TRBV20-1 with TRBJ2-5, with D perhaps TRBD2 (5 bases). The germline V gene encodes CDR1 DFQATT and CDR2 SNEGSKA (reference sequence). CDR3 size: 11 residues. The CDR3, as DNA: TGCAGTGCTAGTTGGGGAGAGATCCAGTACTTC. Protein: CSASWGEIQYF.

This clonotype was picked up many times. The chain is built from TRBV5-5 and TRBJ2-3, with 7 bases identical to TRBD1. Germline V gene data show CDR1 as SGHKS and CDR2 as YYEKEE (reference sequence). Trimming cost V 2 bases and J 3 bases; bases outside gene matches: 3. This CDR3 spans 14 amino acids. The CDR3 sequence is CASSLGGQTDTQYF. CDR3 bases: TGTGCCAGCAGCTTAGGGGGACAGACAGATACGCAGTATTTT.

The sample holds a few counts of this clonotype. V gene TRBV28 combines with J gene TRBJ2-7; 11 bases are a match to TRBD2. With V trimmed by 5 bases and J by 10 bases, 13 bases remained unmatched. From germline, CDR1 is MDHEN and CDR2 SYDVKM. This CDR3 has 15 residues. The chain's CDR3 is CASSAGLAVMGAQYF. CDR3 coding DNA: TGTGCCAGCAGTGCGGGACTAGCGGTGATGGGGGCCCAGTACTTC.

Note on this clonotype: One end of the junction is discordant with germline, which a read error may explain. The genes are TRBV2 and TRBJ2-1, with 8 bases that match TRBD1. From germline, CDR1 is SNHLY and CDR2 FYNNEI. The CDR3 is 14 amino acids. Here the CDR3 DNA reads TGTGCCAGCAGGCCCGGGACAGGTTACAATGGGCAGTTCTTC. Its protein is CASRPGTGYNGQFF. Drawing the rest from reference TRBV2 and TRBJ2-1, the complete variable domain is EPEVTQTPSHQVTQMGQEVILRCVPISNHLYFYWYRQILGQKVEFLVSFYNNEISEKSEIFDDQFSVERPDGSNFTLKIRSTKLEDSAMYFCASRPGTGYNGQFFGPGTRLTVL.

The CDR3 sequence: CASRSNRGLRQETQYF. The CDR3 bases are TGTGCCAGCAGATCTAACAGGGGGCTACGTCAAGAGACCCAGTACTTC. This chain links TRBV28 with TRBJ2-5, with 9 bases aligning to TRBD1. The CDR3 has 16 amino acids. Germline-derived CDR1 and CDR2 are MDHEN and SYDVKM. J gave up 2 bases and V 6 bases, and 10 bases lay outside the gene matches.

This clonotype was detected a few times. The V gene is TRBV20-1, the J gene TRBJ1-1; D not certain. The V end was cut by 6 bases, the J end by 0 bases, with 14 bases between. Germline V gene lookup returns CDR1 DFQATT and CDR2 SNEGSKA (reference sequence). There are 14 residues in the CDR3. CDR3 sequence (DNA): TGCAGTGCCAGCGGAGGCTCCATGAACACTGAAGCTTTCTTT. It encodes CSASGGSMNTEAFF.

This clonotype was detected ten times or more. This chain uses TRBV6-2 or TRBV6-3 with TRBJ1-2; maybe TRBD1 (6 bases). Germline CDR1 is MNHEY and CDR2 is SVGEGT. V was cut by 6 bases and J by 4 bases, with 12 bases left in between. The CDR3 sequence is 13 residues long. CDR3 sequence (DNA): TGTGCCAGCAGACCCCCGGGGGCCTATGGCTACACCTTC. Translating gives CASRPPGAYGYTF.

In DNA, the CDR3 is TGTGCCATCTCCGGGACAGGGACTTACGAGCAGTACTTC. Its protein product is CAISGTGTYEQYF. The rearrangement joins TRBV28 to TRBJ2-7; 9 bases map to TRBD1. CDR1 and CDR2 from the germline V gene are MDHEN and SYDVKM. The CDR3 is 13 amino acids. Trimming at V came to 10 bases and at J to 4 bases, leaving 8 bases not matched to a gene.

Turning to this clonotype: Relative to the germline gene, one junction end is altered; a read error may explain this. The CDR3 reads CASSRLTGSTGTQYF. The DNA for the CDR3 is TGTGCCAGCAGCCGTTTGACAGGGAGCACAGGTACGCAGTATTTT. The rearrangement joins TRBV7-3 to TRBJ2-3; TRBD1 agrees at 7 bases. Germline-derived CDR1 and CDR2 are SGHTA and FQGTGA. The CDR3 runs to 15 residues. Complete variable domain (other parts from reference TRBV7-3 and TRBJ2-3): GAGVSQTPSNKVTEKGKYVELRCDPISGHTALYWYRQSLGQGPEFLIYFQGTGAADDSGLPNDRFFAVRPEGSVSTLKIQRTERGDSAVYLCASSRLTGSTGTQYFGPGTRLTVL.

The chain recombines TRBV4-1 with TRBJ2-3, with D unresolved. CDR3 length: 14 amino acids. Germline V gives CDR1 MGHRA, CDR2 YSYEKL. The V end lost 0 bases, the J end lost 2 bases, and 6 bases lay between the germline ends. The CDR3, as DNA: TGCGCCAGCAGCCAAGAATCAGTCACAGATACGCAGTATTTT. The encoded protein is CASSQESVTDTQYF.

Only a few counts were recorded for this clonotype. The chain links TRBV7-3 to TRBJ2-1; 7 nucleotides match TRBD2. In germline, CDR1 is SGHTA, CDR2 FQGTGA. V was pared by 5 bases and J by 0 bases, with 7 bases of the junction left unmatched. The CDR3 totals 16 residues. CDR3: CASSQSGTTSYNEQFF. CDR3 in DNA: TGTGCCAGCAGCCAATCCGGGACTACCTCCTACAATGAGCAGTTCTTC.

The rearrangement uses TRBV4-1 and TRBJ2-1; D unclear. The CDR3 has 18 residues. Germline V gives CDR1 MGHRA, CDR2 YSYEKL. Trimming removed 7 bases from V and 6 bases from J, with 28 bases in between. The CDR3 protein is CASTYFSSSQRIGNEQFF. CDR3 bases: TGCGCCAGCACCTACTTTTCTAGTTCCCAGAGGATCGGCAATGAGCAGTTCTTC.